These 18 T cell receptor beta chains share one sample of origin, sequenced in a study of post-analysis software for immune sequencing data. Study-wide results and caveats: Controls showed lower frequencies than patients for several TRBV segments, and TRBV5-6, TRBV5-1 and TRBV20-1 were among these.

Which antigens these TCRs recognize remains unknown. Every TCR beta cDNA library bore unique molecular identifiers. Each CDR3 protein gets one entry after TCRdb re-called the PCR reads with MiXCR. This table holds some 800,000 distinct CDR3 sequences, around 46% found once. The sample consisted of blood. The origin of the receptors is a girl under 18 with multiple sclerosis.

V and J are TRBV19 and TRBJ2-3, with a weak D call TRBD2 (6 bases). Germline CDR1 LNHDA, CDR2 SQIVND (reference sequence). The CDR3 has 15 amino acids. The V and J ends lost 3 bases and 2 bases respectively, with 12 bases between them. CDR3 protein: CASSILRGNTDTQYF. CDR3 DNA sequence: TGTGCCAGTAGTATTTTGCGGGGAAACACAGATACGCAGTATTTT.

The V gene is TRBV6-5, the J gene TRBJ1-1; a possible D gene is TRBD1 (5 bases). Germline CDR1 is MNHEY and CDR2 is SVGAGI. The germline V and J ends were trimmed by 2 bases and 6 bases, with 13 bases remaining between them. The CDR3 consists of 14 residues. This chain's CDR3 is CASSYVAGGAEAFF. The DNA of the CDR3 is TGTGCCAGCAGTTACGTAGCCGGAGGGGCTGAAGCTTTCTTT.

This clonotype was counted between two and nine times. The junction departs from germline at one end; a sequencing error may be responsible. CDR3: CVSSSGTWQAFF. CDR3 DNA: TGTGTCAGCAGCTCCGGGACATGGCAAGCTTTCTTT. This chain joins TRBV6-5 and TRBJ1-1; a possible D gene is TRBD1 (6 bases). In germline, CDR1 is MNHEY, CDR2 SVGAGI. The CDR3 totals 12 residues.

This clonotype turned up a few times. The rearrangement joins TRBV4-2 to TRBJ2-1; TRBD2 matches at 9 bases. Germline assignment: CDR1 LGHNA and CDR2 YNFKEQ. V was pared by 11 bases and J by 6 bases, with 8 bases of the junction left unmatched. The CDR3 is 13 residues long. CDR3 in DNA: TGTGCCGGGGGGCGGGAGGGATCCAATGAGCAGTTCTTC. It specifies CAGGREGSNEQFF.

This chain joins TRBV28 and TRBJ1-4; D possibly corresponds to TRBD1 (6 bases). The CDR3 sequence is 15 residues long. Trimming removed 6 bases at V and 8 bases at J, with 19 bases between. Germline V lookup: CDR1 MDHEN, CDR2 SYDVKM. CDR3 coding DNA: TGTGCCAGCAGGCGCATGGGGAGGGACAAAGAAAAACTGTTTTTT. It specifies CASRRMGRDKEKLFF.

This clonotype was recorded only once. This chain connects TRBV5-6 to TRBJ2-1; 11 bases line up with TRBD2. The V and J ends lost 1 base and 6 bases, in that order; junction bases with no gene match: 9. This CDR3 region has 17 residues. Germline CDR1 and CDR2: SGHDT and YYEEEE. Written as DNA, the CDR3 is TGTGCCAGCAGCTTGCGGACTAGCGGGCGCACCTTCAATGAGCAGTTCTTC. It yields the protein CASSLRTSGRTFNEQFF.

The rearrangement uses TRBV5-1 and TRBJ1-1; D ambiguous. Germline V CDR1 and CDR2: SGHRS, YFSETQ. Trimming left V 0 bases short and J 4 bases short, with 13 bases between. There are 15 residues in the CDR3. CDR3 in amino acids: CASSLEGFEGTEAFF. CDR3 coding DNA: TGCGCCAGCAGCTTGGAAGGCTTTGAGGGCACTGAAGCTTTCTTT.

As DNA, the CDR3 is TGTGCCAGCGGGAGAGGGACAGGGTATGAAAAACTGTTTTTT. Protein product: CASGRGTGYEKLFF. The chain employs TRBV12-3 or TRBV12-4 and TRBJ1-4, with 9 bases matching TRBD1. This CDR3 has 14 residues. Unmatched junction bases numbered 7, after V lost 8 bases and J lost 6 bases.

The genes are TRBV20-1 and TRBJ1-1; tentative D call: TRBD1 (5 bases). The length of the CDR3 is 13 residues. V lost 0 bases and J 1 base, leaving 6 bases between the germline ends. Germline V gene data show CDR1 as DFQATT and CDR2 as SNEGSKA (reference sequence). CDR3 sequence (DNA): TGCAGTGCTAGAGAAGACAGGAACACTGAAGCTTTCTTT. It codes for CSAREDRNTEAFF.

The CDR3 bases are TGCAGCGCGGTTGGGGAAGAGACCCAGTACTTC. The encoded protein is CSAVGEETQYF. The chain has TRBV29-1 and TRBJ2-5; D gene uncertain. Trimming took 7 bases from V and 3 from J, leaving 9 bases between them. Germline V gene sequence: CDR1 SQVTM, CDR2 ANQGSEA. The CDR3 covers 11 residues.

This chain links TRBV20-1 with TRBJ2-1; 7 bases map to TRBD1. V shed 4 bases and J 10 bases; nucleotides not matched to a gene: 13. The CDR3 contains 14 residues. The germline V gene has CDR1 DFQATT and CDR2 SNEGSKA (reference sequence). CDR3 sequence: CSAKEWPGGDEQFF. The CDR3 region has the DNA TGCAGTGCTAAGGAGTGGCCAGGGGGAGACGAGCAGTTCTTC.

J is TRBJ2-1 and V is TRBV28; 11 nucleotides match TRBD2. Per the germline V gene, CDR1 is MDHEN and CDR2 is SYDVKM. This CDR3 is built from 18 residues. The ends lost 3 bases at V and 4 bases at J; junction bases unmatched: 11. The CDR3 DNA reads as TGTGCCAGCAGTTTCCTTAGCGGGAGGGAAAGATTTTACAATGAGCAGTTCTTC. Amino acid sequence: CASSFLSGRERFYNEQFF.

The chain carries TRBV29-1 and TRBJ1-2; maybe TRBD1 (5 bases). CDR3 size: 12 residues. V lost 3 bases to trimming and J lost 7 bases, with 12 bases between them. Germline CDR1 reads SQVTM; CDR2 reads ANQGSEA. The CDR3 DNA sequence: TGCAGCGTTGAGGGGACGGCACTTGGCTACACCTTC. Its translation is CSVEGTALGYTF.

V and J are TRBV5-1 and TRBJ1-3; maybe TRBD1 (6 bases). This CDR3 is 15 amino acids long. The V and J ends lost 3 bases and 0 bases respectively, with 10 bases between them. Germline V gene sequence: CDR1 SGHRS, CDR2 YFSETQ. The CDR3 bases are TGCGCCAGCAGCTCCGGACAGAGCTCTGGAAACACCATATATTTT. Its protein is CASSSGQSSGNTIYF.

Note on this clonotype: At one of its ends the junction is not consistent with the germline gene, which may arise from a read error. This chain links TRBV7-3 with TRBJ2-1; TRBD2 agrees at 8 bases. Germline V CDR1 and CDR2: SGHTA, FQGTGA. The CDR3 totals 15 residues. CDR3 nucleotide sequence: TGCGCCAGCAGCTTCACCCCCAGCGGGAGTAGTGAGCAGTTCTTC. Amino acid sequence: CASSFTPSGSSEQFF.

In this sample, this clonotype turned up a few times. CDR3 region: CATSTGYQPQHF. The CDR3 region has the DNA TGTGCCACCAGCACGGGGTATCAGCCCCAGCATTTT. The V gene is TRBV15, the J gene TRBJ1-5; D remains ambiguous. The germline CDR1 and CDR2 sequences are LNHNV and YYDKDF (reference sequence). Between the trimmed V and J ends, which lost 4 bases and 5 bases, there was a span of 6 bases. The CDR3 extends over 12 amino acids.

This chain joins TRBV2 and TRBJ2-4, with 11 bases that match TRBD2. The length of the CDR3 is 16 residues. Germline lookup yields CDR1 SNHLY and CDR2 FYNNEI. V shed 4 bases and J 1 base; nucleotides not matched to a gene: 3. The CDR3 DNA is TGTGCCAGCAGTGTAACTAGCGGGAGTGCCAAAAACATTCAGTACTTC. Amino acids: CASSVTSGSAKNIQYF.

This clonotype was found a few times. The V and J genes are TRBV12-3 or TRBV12-4 and TRBJ1-5; D is perhaps TRBD1 (5 bases). The CDR3 length is 13 residues. Trimming took off 4 bases at V and 4 bases at J, with 8 bases between the two ends. The CDR3 nucleotides read TGTGCCAGCAGTTCGGACACTAATCAGCCCCAGCATTTT. It is translated as CASSSDTNQPQHF.